These T cell receptor beta chains were read from a single sample in a study of blood T cell repertoires in COVID-19. The table came from immunoSEQ multiplex PCR; TCRdb's copy has only in-frame clones and leaves some out. The sample records roughly 160,000 clones, around 84% being singletons. Sample: peripheral blood. These receptors all come from a man aged 45 to 65 with active or convalescent COVID-19. CDR3s include the opening cysteine and the closing phenylalanine or tryptophan. Fields, in order: V gene, J gene, D gene, clone size, CDR3 DNA, CDR3 protein. The D gene is left open where the match is weak. For some rows the clone size is stated as once, few or many, or as a class when expanded; others skip it.

>TRBV29-1|TRBJ2-3|TRBD2|.
TGCAGCGTTGAAACGGCGGGAGGGAGCACAGATACGCAGTATTTT
CSVETAGGSTDTQYF
>TRBV11-2|TRBJ2-7|TRBD1|.
TGTGCCAGCAGCTGGGCACAGGGGTACGAGCAGTACTTC
CASSWAQGYEQYF
>TRBV7-3|TRBJ2-2|.|.
TGTGCCAGCAGCTTAACTGGAGTCACCGGGGAGCTGTTTTTT
CASSLTGVTGELFF
>TRBV9|TRBJ1-1|.|.
TGTGCCAGCAGCGTAGGGCTAGGTGGGGGGTACGTTGGTCAGGACACTGAAGCTTTCTTT
CASSVGLGGGYVGQDTEAFF
>TRBV4-2|TRBJ2-1|TRBD2|.
TGTGCCAGCAGCCCCCATACTAGCGGGATCGATGAGCAGTTCTTC
CASSPHTSGIDEQFF
>TRBV24-1|TRBJ1-1|TRBD1|.
TGTGCCACCAGGGCACAGGGGGCGCGGGAGGGCACTGAAGCTTTCTTT
CATRAQGAREGTEAFF
>TRBV7-2|TRBJ1-2|.|.
TGTGCCAGCAGCTTAGTCCCGACAGGCGACTATGGCTACACCTTC
CASSLVPTGDYGYTF
>TRBV4-1|TRBJ2-1|TRBD1|.
TGCGCCAGCAGCCCGATCCAGAAGACAGGGAACAATGAGCAGTTCTTC
CASSPIQKTGNNEQFF
>TRBV5-1|TRBJ2-3|TRBD2|.
TGCGCCAGCAGCACCACTGGCGGGGGGTTGGCAGATACGCAGTATTTT
CASSTTGGGLADTQYF
>TRBV7-8|TRBJ2-1|TRBD2|.
TGTGCCAGCAGCCACCGGACTAGCGGGCACAATGAGCAGTTCTTC
CASSHRTSGHNEQFF
>TRBV5-5|TRBJ1-1|.|.
TGTGCCAGCAGCTTGGATAACTTCGGGGAGGCTTTCTTT
CASSLDNFGEAFF
>TRBV6-5|TRBJ1-5|.|once
TGTGCCAGCAGGGATAGGCCAGGTCCTCAGCCCCAGCATTTT
CASRDRPGPQPQHF
>TRBV5-1|TRBJ2-3|TRBD2|.
TGCGCCAGCAGTGGGATAGCGGGAGGGCCTATAGATACGCAGTATTTT
CASSGIAGGPIDTQYF
>TRBV24-1|TRBJ2-3|.|.
TGTGCCACCAGTTTATCGACAGATACGCAGTATTTT
CATSLSTDTQYF
>TRBV19|TRBJ2-3|.|.
TGTGCCAGTATCAACCCGACAGGTCGCTCGCAGTATTTT
CASINPTGRSQYF
>TRBV4-1|TRBJ1-1|.|.
TGCGCCAGCAGCCAAGATCAAAGGGGTTTTAGCACTGAAGCTTTCTTT
CASSQDQRGFSTEAFF
>TRBV3-1/TRBV3-2|TRBJ2-4|.|.
TGTGCCAGCAGCCAAGAGCAGGGGTCCCCCTCGTTCGGCATTCAGTACTTC
CASSQEQGSPSFGIQYF
>TRBV4-2|TRBJ1-2|.|.
TGTGCCAGCAGCCTAGGTCGTGACGGAGCCTATGGCTACACCTTC
CASSLGRDGAYGYTF
>TRBV11-2|TRBJ2-2|TRBD1|.
TGTGCCAGCAGCTTAGGGGTGGGGACAGGCCCCACTCGGGGGGAGCTGTTTTTT
CASSLGVGTGPTRGELFF
>TRBV24-1|TRBJ1-5|.|.
TGTGCCACCAGTGAACAGGGTTGGAATCAGCCCCAGCATTTT
CATSEQGWNQPQHF
>TRBV6-5|TRBJ1-1|.|.
TGTGCCAGCAGACTCGCCGGGACAACAAACACTGAAGCTTTCTTT
CASRLAGTTNTEAFF
>TRBV6-5|TRBJ1-3|.|once
TGTGCCAGCATGGTGAGCTCTGGAAACACCATATATTTT
CASMVSSGNTIYF
>TRBV6-4|TRBJ2-3|TRBD2|once
TGTGCCAGCAGTGACTCGACTAGCGGGGGGCAGTATTTT
CASSDSTSGGQYF
>TRBV27|TRBJ1-5|.|.
TGTGCCAGCAGTCACCGAGGGGCGGGGAATCAGCCCCAGCATTTT
CASSHRGAGNQPQHF
>TRBV11-3|TRBJ1-1|.|.
TGTGCCAGCAGCCTACCGGACACTGAAGCTTTCTTT
CASSLPDTEAFF
>TRBV5-6|TRBJ1-1|.|once
TGTGCCAGCACCCGAGGTGGGTTCGGGAACACTGAAGCTTTCTTT
CASTRGGFGNTEAFF
>TRBV11-2|TRBJ1-1|.|.
TGTGCCAGCAGCCCACAGGTTCTGAACACTGAAGCTTTCTTT
CASSPQVLNTEAFF
>TRBV4-3|TRBJ1-4|TRBD1|.
TGCGCCAGCAGCCAAGTGACAGGGGGCGGAAAACTGTTTTTT
CASSQVTGGGKLFF